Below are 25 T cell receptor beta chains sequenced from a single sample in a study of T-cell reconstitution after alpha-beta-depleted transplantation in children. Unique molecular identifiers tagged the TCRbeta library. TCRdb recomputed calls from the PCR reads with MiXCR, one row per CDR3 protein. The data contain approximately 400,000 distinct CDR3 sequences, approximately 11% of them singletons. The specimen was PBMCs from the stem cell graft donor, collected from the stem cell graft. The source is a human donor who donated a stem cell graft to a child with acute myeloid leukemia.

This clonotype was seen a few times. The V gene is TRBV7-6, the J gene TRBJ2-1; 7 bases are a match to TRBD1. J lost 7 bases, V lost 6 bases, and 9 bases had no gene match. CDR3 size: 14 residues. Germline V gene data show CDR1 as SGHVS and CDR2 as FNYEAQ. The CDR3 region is CASSHDRVANEQFF. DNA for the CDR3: TGTGCCAGCAGTCACGACAGGGTTGCAAATGAGCAGTTCTTC.

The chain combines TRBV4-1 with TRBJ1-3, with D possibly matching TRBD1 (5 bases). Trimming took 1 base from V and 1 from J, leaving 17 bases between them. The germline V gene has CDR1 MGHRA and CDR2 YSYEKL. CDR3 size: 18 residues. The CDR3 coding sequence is TGCGCCAGCAGCCAAGCCGCGGCGGGGGAAAGTTCTGGAAACACCATATATTTT. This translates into CASSQAAAGESSGNTIYF.

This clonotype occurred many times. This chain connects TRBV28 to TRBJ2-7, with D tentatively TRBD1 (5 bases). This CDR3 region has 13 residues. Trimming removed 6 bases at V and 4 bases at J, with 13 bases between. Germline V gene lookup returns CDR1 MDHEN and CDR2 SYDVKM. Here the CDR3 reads CASRSDSPYEQYF. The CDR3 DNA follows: TGTGCCAGCAGATCCGACAGTCCTTACGAGCAGTACTTC. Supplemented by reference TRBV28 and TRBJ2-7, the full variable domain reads DVKVTQSSRYLVKRTGEKVFLECVQDMDHENMFWYRQDPGLGLRLIYFSYDVKMKEKGDIPEGYSVSREKKERFSLILESASTNQTSMYLCASRSDSPYEQYFGPGTRLTVT.

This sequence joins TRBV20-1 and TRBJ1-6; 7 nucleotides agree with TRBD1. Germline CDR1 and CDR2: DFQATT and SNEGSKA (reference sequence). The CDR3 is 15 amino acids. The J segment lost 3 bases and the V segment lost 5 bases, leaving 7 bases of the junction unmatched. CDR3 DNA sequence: TGCAGTGCTTCCAGCCGGGACAGCTATAATTCACCCCTCCACTTT. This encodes CSASSRDSYNSPLHF.

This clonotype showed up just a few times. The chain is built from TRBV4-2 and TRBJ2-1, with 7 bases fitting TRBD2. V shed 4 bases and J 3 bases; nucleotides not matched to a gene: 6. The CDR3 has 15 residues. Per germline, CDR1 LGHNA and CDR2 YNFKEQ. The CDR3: CASSPTSARYNEQFF. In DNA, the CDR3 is TGTGCCAGCAGCCCCACTAGCGCGCGCTACAATGAGCAGTTCTTC.

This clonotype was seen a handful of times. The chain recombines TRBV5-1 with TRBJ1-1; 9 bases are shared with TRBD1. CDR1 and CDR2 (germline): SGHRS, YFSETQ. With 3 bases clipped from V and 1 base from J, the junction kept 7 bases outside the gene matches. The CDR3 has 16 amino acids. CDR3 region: CASSWRGQGTNTEAFF. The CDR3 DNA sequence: TGCGCCAGCAGCTGGAGGGGACAGGGTACGAACACTGAAGCTTTCTTT.

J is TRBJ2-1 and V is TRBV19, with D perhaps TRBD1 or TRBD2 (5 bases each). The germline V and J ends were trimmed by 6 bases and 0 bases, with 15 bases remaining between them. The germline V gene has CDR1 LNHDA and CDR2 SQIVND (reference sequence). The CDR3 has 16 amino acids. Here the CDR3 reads CASSLGPGPSYNEQFF. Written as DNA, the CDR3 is TGTGCCAGTAGCTTAGGTCCGGGGCCCTCCTACAATGAGCAGTTCTTC.

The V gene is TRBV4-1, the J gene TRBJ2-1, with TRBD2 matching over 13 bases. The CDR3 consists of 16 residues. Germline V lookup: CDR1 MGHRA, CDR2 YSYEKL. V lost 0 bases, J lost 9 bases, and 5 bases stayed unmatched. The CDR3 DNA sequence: TGCGCCAGCAGCCAAGAAGGACTAGCGGGAGATTCTGAGCAGTTCTTC. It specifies CASSQEGLAGDSEQFF.

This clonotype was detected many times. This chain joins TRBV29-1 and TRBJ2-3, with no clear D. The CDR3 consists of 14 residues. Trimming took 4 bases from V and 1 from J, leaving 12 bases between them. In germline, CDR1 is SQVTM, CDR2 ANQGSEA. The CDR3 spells CSVGLTAGTDTQYF. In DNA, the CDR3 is TGCAGCGTTGGGCTGACGGCGGGCACAGATACGCAGTATTTT.

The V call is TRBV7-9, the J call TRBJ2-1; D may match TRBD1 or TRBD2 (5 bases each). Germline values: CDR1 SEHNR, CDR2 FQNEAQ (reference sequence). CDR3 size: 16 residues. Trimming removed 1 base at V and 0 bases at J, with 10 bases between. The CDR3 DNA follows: TGTGCCAGCAGCTTAGGGGGGTATAGCTCCTACAATGAGCAGTTCTTC. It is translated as CASSLGGYSSYNEQFF. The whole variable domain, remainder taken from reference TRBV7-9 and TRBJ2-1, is DTGVSQNPRHKITKRGQNVTFRCDPISEHNRLYWYRQTLGQGPEFLTYFQNEAQLEKSRLLSDRFSAERPKGSFSTLEIQRTEQGDSAMYLCASSLGGYSSYNEQFFGPGTRLTVL.

CDR3 region: CSVEDPGLGSTDTQYF. In DNA, the CDR3 is TGCAGCGTTGAAGATCCGGGACTGGGGAGCACAGATACGCAGTATTTT. The rearrangement links TRBV29-1 to TRBJ2-3; TRBD2 might be the D (6 bases). Germline CDR1 SQVTM, CDR2 ANQGSEA. The length of the CDR3 is 16 residues. Trimming took 0 bases from V and 0 from J, leaving 13 bases between them.

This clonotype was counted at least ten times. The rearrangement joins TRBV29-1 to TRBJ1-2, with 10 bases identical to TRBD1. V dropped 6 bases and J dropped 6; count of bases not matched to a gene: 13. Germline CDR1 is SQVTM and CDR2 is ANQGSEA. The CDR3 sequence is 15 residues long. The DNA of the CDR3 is TGCAGCGTCCGTAGGGGGGGACAGGGGATCCATGGCTACACCTTC. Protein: CSVRRGGQGIHGYTF.

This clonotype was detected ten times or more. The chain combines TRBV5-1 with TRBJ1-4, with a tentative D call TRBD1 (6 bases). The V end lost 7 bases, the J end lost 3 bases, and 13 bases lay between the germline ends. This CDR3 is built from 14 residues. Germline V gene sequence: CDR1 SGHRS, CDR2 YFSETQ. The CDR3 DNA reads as TGCGCCAGCGGAACACAGGGAGCTAATGAAAAACTGTTTTTT. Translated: CASGTQGANEKLFF.

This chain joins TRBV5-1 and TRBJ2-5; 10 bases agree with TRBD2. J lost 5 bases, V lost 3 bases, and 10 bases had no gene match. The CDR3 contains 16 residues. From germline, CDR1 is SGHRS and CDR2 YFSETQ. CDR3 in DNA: TGCGCCAGCAGCTCAGAAACTAGCGGGAAGTGGGAGACCCAGTACTTC. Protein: CASSSETSGKWETQYF. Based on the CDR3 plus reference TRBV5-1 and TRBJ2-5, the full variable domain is KAGVTQTPRYLIKTRGQQVTLSCSPISGHRSVSWYQQTPGQGLQFLFEYFSETQRNKGNFPGRFSGRQFSNSRSEMNVSTLELGDSALYLCASSSETSGKWETQYFGPGTRLLVL.

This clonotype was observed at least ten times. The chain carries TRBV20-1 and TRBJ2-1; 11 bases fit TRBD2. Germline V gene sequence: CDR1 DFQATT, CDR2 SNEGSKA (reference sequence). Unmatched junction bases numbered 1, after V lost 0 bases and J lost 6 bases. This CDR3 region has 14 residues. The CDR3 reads CSARDSGRVNEQFF. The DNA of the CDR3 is TGCAGTGCTAGAGATAGCGGGAGGGTCAATGAGCAGTTCTTC.

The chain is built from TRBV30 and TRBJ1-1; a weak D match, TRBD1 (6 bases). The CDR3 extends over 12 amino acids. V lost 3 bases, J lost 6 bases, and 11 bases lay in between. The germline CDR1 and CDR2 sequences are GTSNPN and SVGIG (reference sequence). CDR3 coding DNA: TGTGCCTGGAGAGACAGGATCGCTGAAGCTTTCTTT. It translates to CAWRDRIAEAFF.

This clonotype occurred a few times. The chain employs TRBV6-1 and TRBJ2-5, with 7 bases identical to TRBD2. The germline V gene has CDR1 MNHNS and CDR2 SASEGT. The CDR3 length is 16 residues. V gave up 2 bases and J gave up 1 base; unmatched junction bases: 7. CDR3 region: CASSERGGGIQETQYF. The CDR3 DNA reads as TGTGCCAGCAGTGAACGTGGGGGGGGTATCCAAGAGACCCAGTACTTC.

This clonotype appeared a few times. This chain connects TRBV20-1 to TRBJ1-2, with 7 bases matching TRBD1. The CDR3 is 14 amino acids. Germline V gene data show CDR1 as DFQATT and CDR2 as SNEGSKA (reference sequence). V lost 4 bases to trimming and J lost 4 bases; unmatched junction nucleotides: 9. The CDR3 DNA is TGCAGTGCTAACCCGGGACAGCAAGCCTATGGCTACACCTTC. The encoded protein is CSANPGQQAYGYTF.

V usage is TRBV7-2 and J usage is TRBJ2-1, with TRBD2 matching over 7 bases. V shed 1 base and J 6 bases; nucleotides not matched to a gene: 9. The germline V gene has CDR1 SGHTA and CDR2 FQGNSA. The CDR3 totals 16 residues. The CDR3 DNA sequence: TGTGCCAGCAGCTTAGGGAGGCCCTGGGGGGGCAATGAGCAGTTCTTC. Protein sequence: CASSLGRPWGGNEQFF.

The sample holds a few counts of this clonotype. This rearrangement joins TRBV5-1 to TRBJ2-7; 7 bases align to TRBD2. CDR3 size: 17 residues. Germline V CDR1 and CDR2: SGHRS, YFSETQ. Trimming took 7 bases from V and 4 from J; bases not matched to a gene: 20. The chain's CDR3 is CASGPLSFREGSYEQYF. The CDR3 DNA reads TGCGCCAGCGGACCCCTATCGTTCAGGGAGGGATCTTACGAGCAGTACTTC.

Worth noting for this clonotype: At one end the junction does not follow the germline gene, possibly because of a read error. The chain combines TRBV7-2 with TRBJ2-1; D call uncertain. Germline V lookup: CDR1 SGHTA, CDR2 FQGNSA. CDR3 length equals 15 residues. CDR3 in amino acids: CASSLIGGTNYEPFF. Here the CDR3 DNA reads TGTGCCAGCAGCTTAATAGGCGGCACCAACTATGAGCCGTTCTTC.

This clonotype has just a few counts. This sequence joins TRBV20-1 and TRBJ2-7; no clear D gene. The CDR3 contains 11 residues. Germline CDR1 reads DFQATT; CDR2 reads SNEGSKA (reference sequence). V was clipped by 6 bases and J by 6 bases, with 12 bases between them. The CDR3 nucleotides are TGCAGTGCCCCTGCTGGCGGCGAGCAGTACTTC. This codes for CSAPAGGEQYF.

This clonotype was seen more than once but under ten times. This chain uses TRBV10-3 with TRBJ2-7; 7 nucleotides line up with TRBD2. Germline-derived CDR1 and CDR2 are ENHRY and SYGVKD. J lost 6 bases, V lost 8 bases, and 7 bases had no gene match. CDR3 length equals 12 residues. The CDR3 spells CAIGSGGSEQYF. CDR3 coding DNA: TGTGCCATCGGTTCCGGCGGGAGCGAGCAGTACTTC.

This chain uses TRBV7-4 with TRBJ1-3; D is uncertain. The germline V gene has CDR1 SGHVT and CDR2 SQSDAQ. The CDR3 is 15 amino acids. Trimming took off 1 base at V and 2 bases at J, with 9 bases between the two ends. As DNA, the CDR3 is TGTGCCAGCAGCTTAGGGCCCATGCCTGGAAACACCATATATTTT. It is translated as CASSLGPMPGNTIYF.

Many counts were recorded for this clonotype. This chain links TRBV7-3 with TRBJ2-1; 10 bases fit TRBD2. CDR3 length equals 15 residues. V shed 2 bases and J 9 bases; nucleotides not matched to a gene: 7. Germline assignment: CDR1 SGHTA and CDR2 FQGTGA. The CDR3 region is CASSLFASGSTEQFF. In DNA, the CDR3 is TGTGCCAGCAGCTTATTTGCTAGCGGGAGTACTGAGCAGTTCTTC.